These T cell receptor beta chains were read from a single sample in a study of cytomegalovirus exposure and HLA in healthy donors. Only in-frame clones appear in the TCRdb table, and some are missing; sequencing was by immunoSEQ multiplex PCR. The table shows tens of thousands of clones, with approximately 80% occurring only once. Sequencing was carried out using PBMCs. Receptor source: a man aged 25 to 40 in good health and CMV-seropositive. Each CDR3 is given with its conserved first and last residue. D genes are given only for firm matches. Rows may omit the clone size; those that give it use once, few, many or a size class.

j_call | clone_size | d_call | v_call | cdr3_aa | cdr3_nt
TRBJ1-2 | . | . | TRBV9 | CASSVDLGYTF | TGTGCCAGCAGCGTAGATCTCGGCTACACCTTC
TRBJ1-2 | . | TRBD1 | TRBV28 | CASRTGTGFHGYTF | TGTGCCAGCAGAACCGGGACAGGGTTCCATGGCTACACCTTC
TRBJ2-3 | once | . | TRBV27 | CASSRGTWGGDTQYF | TGTGCCAGCAGTCGGGGGACATGGGGAGGGGATACGCAGTATTTT
TRBJ1-1 | . | . | TRBV7-3 | CASSPRMAVPAFF | TGTGCCAGCAGCCCTCGGATGGCGGTCCCAGCTTTCTTT
TRBJ1-3 | . | . | TRBV5-5 | CASSVGGGLLRNTIYF | TGTGCCAGCAGCGTGGGAGGAGGCCTCCTACGGAACACCATATATTTT
TRBJ1-4 | few | . | TRBV5-8 | CASSRGTSGLDEKLFF | TGTGCCAGCAGCAGGGGGACGAGCGGTTTAGATGAAAAACTGTTTTTT
TRBJ2-7 | . | . | TRBV7-9 | CASSPQGDEQYF | TGTGCCAGCAGTCCCCAAGGGGACGAGCAGTACTTC
TRBJ1-5 | . | . | TRBV19 | CASSMQKKQPQHF | TGTGCCAGTAGTATGCAGAAAAAACAGCCCCAGCATTTT
TRBJ1-2 | . | TRBD1 | TRBV6-5 | CASRPGTGGYGYTF | TGTGCCAGCAGACCCGGGACAGGGGGCTATGGCTACACCTTC
TRBJ1-1 | . | . | TRBV19 | CASRSGNTEAFF | TGTGCCAGTAGGTCGGGAAACACTGAAGCTTTCTTT
TRBJ1-2 | . | . | TRBV11-2 | CASSFPPVNSGTF | TGTGCCAGCAGCTTCCCGCCCGTAAACAGCGGGACCTTC
TRBJ1-5 | . | TRBD1 | TRBV19 | CASSTRTGLGSNQPQHF | TGTGCCAGTAGTACCCGGACAGGGTTGGGGAGCAATCAGCCCCAGCATTTT
TRBJ2-3 | . | TRBD2 | TRBV19 | CASKALTSGNTDTQYF | TGTGCCAGCAAGGCCCTGACTAGCGGAAACACAGATACGCAGTATTTT
TRBJ2-5 | . | TRBD1 | TRBV6-5 | CASWTGGNLGTQYF | TGTGCCTCCTGGACAGGGGGGAACTTGGGGACCCAGTACTTC
TRBJ1-2 | . | . | TRBV25-1 | CASSDSQAIPDGYTF | TGTGCCAGCAGTGATAGTCAGGCGATCCCGGATGGCTACACCTTC
TRBJ2-7 | . | . | TRBV6-1 | CASSQGRGEQYF | TGTGCCAGCAGTCAGGGAAGGGGCGAGCAGTACTTC
TRBJ2-7 | . | TRBD2 | TRBV9 | CASSVAGLAGDEQYF | TGTGCCAGCAGCGTAGCAGGGCTAGCGGGAGACGAGCAGTACTTC
TRBJ1-2 | . | TRBD1 | TRBV19 | CAISGQGNGYTF | TGTGCCATTAGTGGACAGGGGAATGGCTACACCTTC
TRBJ1-5 | . | . | TRBV2 | CASSYRVSNQPQHF | TGTGCCAGCAGTTACCGGGTTTCCAATCAGCCCCAGCATTTT
TRBJ2-5 | . | . | TRBV4-1 | CASSQGPGNQETQYF | TGCGCCAGCAGCCAAGGTCCAGGGAACCAAGAGACCCAGTACTTC
TRBJ1-4 | . | TRBD1 | TRBV5-1 | CASSEGQGLTTNEKLFF | TGCGCCAGCAGTGAGGGACAGGGGCTTACGACTAATGAAAAACTGTTTTTT
TRBJ1-2 | . | . | TRBV19 | CASSIKQGGSAGYTF | TGTGCCAGTAGTATTAAGCAGGGCGGTTCTGCTGGCTACACCTTC
TRBJ2-5 | few | . | TRBV28 | CASSLPGETQYF | TGTGCCAGCAGTTTACCGGGGGAGACCCAGTACTTC
TRBJ2-5 | . | TRBD2 | TRBV7-9 | CASVPGFGRAGETQYF | TGTGCCAGCGTCCCTGGTTTCGGGAGGGCCGGAGAGACCCAGTACTTC
TRBJ1-2 | . | . | TRBV5-8 | CASRYGDGWDLNYGYTF | TGTGCCAGCAGATATGGGGATGGATGGGACTTAAACTATGGCTACACCTTC
TRBJ2-7 | . | TRBD1 | TRBV7-2 | CASSPQGAIYEQYF | TGTGCCAGCAGTCCACAGGGGGCGATCTACGAGCAGTACTTC
TRBJ1-4 | . | TRBD1 | TRBV9 | CASSPRTGGNEKLFF | TGTGCCAGCAGCCCCAGGACAGGGGGGAATGAAAAACTGTTTTTT
TRBJ1-2 | . | TRBD1 | TRBV13 | CASSLQGVADLNRYGYTF | TGTGCCAGCAGCTTACAGGGGGTTGCCGACCTAAACCGCTATGGCTACACCTTC
TRBJ1-2 | . | . | TRBV16 | CASSHLTGSQANYGYTF | TGTGCCAGCAGCCACCTCACAGGGAGTCAGGCTAACTATGGCTACACCTTC
TRBJ2-2 | . | . | TRBV7-6 | CASSLEPPGNTGELFF | TGTGCCAGCAGCTTAGAACCCCCGGGAAACACCGGGGAGCTGTTTTTT
TRBJ1-1 | . | . | TRBV7-3 | CASSLDSGNTEAFF | TGTGCCAGCAGCTTAGATAGCGGAAACACTGAAGCTTTCTTT